The 11 T cell receptor beta chains below were found in one sample sequenced in a study of blood T cell repertoires in COVID-19. Using immunoSEQ multiplex PCR, the repertoire was profiled, and TCRdb retains in-frame clones only, with some absent. Of more than 200,000 clones in the sample, approximately 80% were seen once. The sequenced sample consisted of peripheral blood. These receptors were obtained from a woman in her thirties or forties who had recovered from COVID-19.

The gene calls are TRBV6-6 and TRBJ1-5; the D is unclear. CDR3 size: 14 residues. Germline V gene data show CDR1 as MNHNY and CDR2 as SVGAGI (reference sequence). The V and J ends lost 7 bases and 2 bases respectively, with 12 bases between them. The CDR3 bases are TGTGCCAGCAATCTCGGGGTTGGCAATCAGCCCCAGCATTTT. Amino acids: CASNLGVGNQPQHF.

This clone was seen a single time. The chain employs TRBV4-3 and TRBJ1-2; D ambiguous. The V gene lost 1 base and the J gene lost 3 bases, with 6 bases spanning the gap. CDR3 length: 13 amino acids. Germline lookup yields CDR1 LGHNA and CDR2 YSLEER. The CDR3 loop is CASSQALDYGYTF. As DNA, the CDR3 is TGCGCCAGCAGCCAAGCGTTAGACTATGGCTACACCTTC.

The chain employs TRBV20-1 and TRBJ2-7; D is perhaps TRBD2 (5 bases). Trimming cost V 5 bases and J 7 bases, with 12 bases left between them. Per germline, CDR1 DFQATT and CDR2 SNEGSKA (reference sequence). The CDR3 has 11 amino acids. DNA of the CDR3: TGCAGTGCTGTGAGGGTTGGGGAGCAGTACTTC. Translating gives CSAVRVGEQYF.

This rearrangement joins TRBV19 to TRBJ2-7; D gene ambiguous. V lost 3 bases, J lost 3 bases, and 15 bases lay in between. The length of the CDR3 is 15 residues. The germline V gene encodes CDR1 LNHDA and CDR2 SQIVND (reference sequence). Here the CDR3 DNA reads TGTGCCAGTAGTATCGCATTAGCCCCTAACTACGAGCAGTACTTC. Residues: CASSIALAPNYEQYF.

The chain uses TRBV6-1 and TRBJ2-7; a possible D gene is TRBD1 (5 bases). The V end lost 1 base, the J end lost 9 bases, and 13 bases lay between the germline ends. Germline CDR1 and CDR2: MNHNS and SASEGT. The CDR3 has 13 amino acids. This CDR3 is CASSEGTNLRQYF. The DNA of the CDR3 is TGTGCCAGCAGTGAAGGGACAAACCTTCGGCAGTACTTC.

The chain employs TRBV4-3 and TRBJ2-5, with TRBD2 matching 9 bases. The CDR3 totals 16 residues. The junction had 5 bases not matched to a gene; V was cut back by 1 base and J by 2 bases. Germline CDR1 is LGHNA and CDR2 is YSLEER. CDR3 nucleotide sequence: TGCGCCAGCAGCCAAGGGAAGCGGGGGGTTCAAGAGACCCAGTACTTC. Translating it yields CASSQGKRGVQETQYF.

The chain links TRBV5-6 to TRBJ2-1; a weak D match, TRBD1 (5 bases). The CDR3 is 12 amino acids. Germline V gene lookup returns CDR1 SGHDT and CDR2 YYEEEE. Trimming cost V 2 bases and J 7 bases, with 7 bases left between them. The CDR3 loop is CASSFNRNEQFF. The DNA of the CDR3 is TGTGCCAGCAGCTTCAACAGGAATGAGCAGTTCTTC. The variable domain in full, with the rest retrieved from reference TRBV5-6 and TRBJ2-1, is DAGVTQSPTHLIKTRGQQVTLRCSPKSGHDTVSWYQQALGQGPQFIFQYYEEEERQRGNFPDRFSGHQFPNYSSELNVNALLLGDSALYLCASSFNRNEQFFGPGTRLTVL.

This clone has just a few counts. The J gene is TRBJ2-2, the V gene TRBV2; 7 bases align to TRBD1. Trimming at V came to 8 bases and at J to 0 bases, leaving 3 bases not matched to a gene. The CDR3 covers 14 residues. CDR1 is SNHLY and CDR2 is FYNNEI in the germline V gene. Written as DNA, the CDR3 is TGTGCCAGCGACAGGGACGCGAACACCGGGGAGCTGTTTTTT. Protein product: CASDRDANTGELFF. The variable domain in full, with the rest retrieved from reference TRBV2 and TRBJ2-2, is EPEVTQTPSHQVTQMGQEVILRCVPISNHLYFYWYRQILGQKVEFLVSFYNNEISEKSEIFDDQFSVERPDGSNFTLKIRSTKLEDSAMYFCASDRDANTGELFFGEGSRLTVL.

The sample holds one count of this clone. The junction departs from germline at one end; a sequencing error may be responsible. The rearrangement links TRBV6-1 to TRBJ1-2; no reliable D call. Germline loops: CDR1 MNHNS, CDR2 SASEGT. CDR3 length equals 10 residues. CDR3 amino acids: CASSDEAEAF. The DNA for the CDR3 is TGTGCCAGCAGTGATGAGGCAGAAGCCTTC.

V is TRBV10-3 and J is TRBJ2-5; 10 bases line up with TRBD2. The germline V gene has CDR1 ENHRY and CDR2 SYGVKD. V gave up 3 bases and J gave up 0 bases; unmatched junction bases: 1. The CDR3 spans 15 residues. CDR3 residues: CAISEAGGNQETQYF. DNA of the CDR3: TGTGCCATCAGTGAAGCGGGGGGGAACCAAGAGACCCAGTACTTC.

The chain combines TRBV5-6 with TRBJ2-3, with no clear D. Germline CDR1 and CDR2: SGHDT and YYEEEE. The CDR3 consists of 15 residues. The V and J ends lost 4 bases and 6 bases respectively, with 18 bases between them. The CDR3 protein is CASSHAKATRDTQYF. The CDR3 coding sequence is TGTGCCAGCAGCCACGCGAAAGCCACTCGGGATACGCAGTATTTT.